This T cell receptor (beta chain) was obtained from a study of OX40 agonist ivuxolimab in advanced cancers. V shed 6 bases and J shed 5 bases, with 12 bases lying between them. Germline CDR1 reads MNHEY; CDR2 reads SMNVEV (reference sequence). The CDR3 runs to 13 residues. Here immunoSEQ multiplex PCR was the method, and the copy in TCRdb shows in-frame clones only, minus some. The table shows tens of thousands of clones, with about 82% occurring only once. The chain recombines TRBV27 with TRBJ2-3, with D possibly TRBD2 on 6 matching bases. The receptor was derived from an adult with an advanced solid tumor such as melanoma, head and neck, liver or kidney cancer. The sequencing used CD4+ or CD8+ T cells sorted from blood, collected in a trial of the OX40 agonist ivuxolimab. The CDR3 sequence: CASRVNGGDTQYF. The CDR3 bases are TGTGCCAGCAGGGTCAACGGGGGAGATACGCAGTATTTT.